Detailed here is one T cell receptor beta chain. Antigen specificity is unknown. The data were obtained in a study of blood T cells in healthy people across ages. Study results and limitations: When one million T cells were used, diversity estimates were thought to be underestimates. Long-lived and aged donors differed, with more naive CD4+ cells and higher diversity in the long-lived.

V lost 3 bases, J lost 13 bases, and 10 bases stayed unmatched. CDR1 is DFQATT and CDR2 is SNEGSKA in the germline V gene (reference sequence). CDR3 size: 13 residues. The use of a sample-barcoded 5' primer and a J-beta primer mix characterized a second PCR of roughly 6 to 11 cycles. All cDNA molecules were each tagged by a template-switch adaptor with 12 random nucleotides. TCRdb used MiXCR to reprocess the 5' RACE reads, holding one entry per CDR3 protein. Of fewer than 1 million distinct CDR3 sequences listed, roughly 44% are singletons. The chain carries TRBV20-1 and TRBJ2-2; TRBD2 matches 8 bases. Sequencing was performed on blood. The TCR comes from a man aged 60 to 75 in good health. For the CDR3, the DNA is TGCAGTGCTAGTCCCGGGGGGGGAAGGGTGCTGTTTTTT. Translated: CSASPGGGRVLFF.